This T cell receptor beta chain came from a study of control samples from healthy donors and cancer patients. The data were produced by immunoSEQ multiplex PCR, yet TCRdb's version contains in-frame clones alone and is incomplete. The data show about 75,000 clones, roughly 94% seen once. The count of this clone is one. Germline CDR1 is SGHRS and CDR2 is YFSETQ. V was trimmed by 0 bases and J by 7 bases, leaving 14 bases between them. The CDR3 runs 15 residues. The origin of this receptor is a woman aged 40 to 55 in good health. The V call is TRBV5-1, the J call TRBJ2-1; possibly TRBD2 for D (6 bases). The source material was blood. CDR3 coding DNA: TGCGCCAGCAGCTTGGGCGGGGCCTCGACGAATGAGCAGTTCTTC. Its protein product is CASSLGGASTNEQFF.